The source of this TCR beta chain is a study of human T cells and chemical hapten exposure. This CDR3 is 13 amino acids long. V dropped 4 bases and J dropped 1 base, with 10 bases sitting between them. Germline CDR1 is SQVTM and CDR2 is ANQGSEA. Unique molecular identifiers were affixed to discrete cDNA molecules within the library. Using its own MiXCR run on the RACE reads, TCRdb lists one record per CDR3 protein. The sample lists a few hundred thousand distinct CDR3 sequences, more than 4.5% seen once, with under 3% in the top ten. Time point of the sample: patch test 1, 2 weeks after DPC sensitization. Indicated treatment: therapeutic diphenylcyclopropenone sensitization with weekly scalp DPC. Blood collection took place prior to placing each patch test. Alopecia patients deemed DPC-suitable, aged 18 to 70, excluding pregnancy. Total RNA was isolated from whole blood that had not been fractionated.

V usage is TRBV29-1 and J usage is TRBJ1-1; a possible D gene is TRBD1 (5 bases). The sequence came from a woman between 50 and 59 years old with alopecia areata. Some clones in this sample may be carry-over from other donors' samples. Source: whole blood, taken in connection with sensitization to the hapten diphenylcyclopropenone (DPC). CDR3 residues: CSVVSGTNTEAFF. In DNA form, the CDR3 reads TGCAGCGTTGTATCAGGGACGAACACTGAAGCTTTCTTT. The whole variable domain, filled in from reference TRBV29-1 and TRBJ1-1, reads SAVISQKPSRDICQRGTSLTIQCQVDSQVTMMFWYRQQPGQSLTLIATANQGSEATYESGFVIDKFPISRPNLTFSTLTVSNMSPEDSSIYLCSVVSGTNTEAFFGQGTRLTVV.